The clone carrying this TCR beta chain was seen more than once but under ten times. In making TCR cDNA, 5'RACE template switching added a universal primer site and UMIs to it. TCRdb ran MiXCR on the 5' RACE reads and lists one entry per CDR3 protein. The repertoire holds about 58,000 distinct CDR3 sequences, with approximately 6% as singletons. Unmatched junction bases numbered 4, after V lost 2 bases and J lost 0 bases. The CDR3 sequence is 16 residues long. Germline CDR1 is SGHRS and CDR2 is YFSETQ. These data originate in a study of T cells after yellow fever vaccination. Study results and caveats: The appearance of a small share of clonotypes in both CD4 and CD8 compartments was observed.

J is TRBJ2-5 and V is TRBV5-1, with TRBD2 matching over 10 bases. The TCR was taken from a man aged 18-30 years who received the YFV17D yellow fever vaccine. Specimen: PBMCs, either bulk or a sorted T-cell subset (CD4+, CD8+, memory, or dextramer-sorted; not recorded which), collected on the day of the yellow fever booster vaccination. Here the CDR3 reads CASSLQLAGNQETQYF. The CDR3 nucleotides are TGCGCCAGCAGCTTACAACTAGCGGGGAACCAAGAGACCCAGTACTTC. Based on the CDR3 plus reference TRBV5-1 and TRBJ2-5, the full variable domain is KAGVTQTPRYLIKTRGQQVTLSCSPISGHRSVSWYQQTPGQGLQFLFEYFSETQRNKGNFPGRFSGRQFSNSRSEMNVSTLELGDSALYLCASSLQLAGNQETQYFGPGTRLLVL.